This T cell receptor beta chain was sequenced during a study of blood T cell repertoires in COVID-19. About the study: Both acute and convalescent COVID-19 samples were obtained from the United States, Italy and Spain. T cells, B-cell-depleted T cells, or PBMCs provided the cDNA or gDNA that served as material.

As handled by the study authors: Reference gene primers were amplified, and this amplification served to estimate nucleated cell counts. Clones were sequenced by immunoSEQ multiplex PCR, and TCRdb holds only the in-frame ones, with some missing. The V and J calls and the clone size are those of that table, but D and trimming were determined from the DNA. The table shows approximately 300,000 clones, with around 87% occurring only once. CDR3 length: 17 amino acids. V was clipped by 3 bases and J by 0 bases, with 17 bases between them. Germline V gene data show CDR1 as LGHNA and CDR2 as YSLEER. This rearrangement joins TRBV4-3 to TRBJ2-5, with D perhaps TRBD1 (6 bases). The sequence was collected from a man aged 45 to 65 with active or convalescent COVID-19. Sequences were obtained from peripheral blood. This CDR3 reads CASSHPLFGDNQETQYF. In DNA form, the CDR3 reads TGCGCCAGCAGCCACCCGCTATTCGGGGACAACCAAGAGACCCAGTACTTC.